This T cell receptor beta chain was sequenced during a study of vaccination effects on CD4 cells after COVID-19. Findings of the study overall: Missing from the study were early post-infection timepoints, and its convalescent patients were few.

For this clone: The target antigen is unknown.

Trimming stripped 1 base from V and 7 bases from J, with 14 bases between. Per germline, CDR1 LGHNA and CDR2 YSLEER. This CDR3 has 16 residues. Some clones are missing from TCRdb's copy, which holds only in-frame ones; the method was immunoSEQ multiplex PCR. The sample carries around 49,000 clones, about 68% recorded once. CD4+ T cells specific for antigen were expanded with viral peptide pools by the ViraFEST assay before sequencing. Isolating CD4+ T cells followed around nine days of culture. Convalescent patients had PCR-confirmed SARS-CoV-2 infection between March and December 2020. This sequence joins TRBV4-3 and TRBJ1-6; D gene unclear. This TCR was sampled from a human donor who had a prior SARS-CoV-2 infection. This specimen consisted of CD4+ T cells from PBMCs cultured with a peptide pool, obtained before COVID-19 vaccination. For the CDR3, the DNA is TGCGCCAGCAGCCAAGGACAAATCGGGAGGAATTCACCCCTCCACTTT. The encoded protein is CASSQGQIGRNSPLHF.